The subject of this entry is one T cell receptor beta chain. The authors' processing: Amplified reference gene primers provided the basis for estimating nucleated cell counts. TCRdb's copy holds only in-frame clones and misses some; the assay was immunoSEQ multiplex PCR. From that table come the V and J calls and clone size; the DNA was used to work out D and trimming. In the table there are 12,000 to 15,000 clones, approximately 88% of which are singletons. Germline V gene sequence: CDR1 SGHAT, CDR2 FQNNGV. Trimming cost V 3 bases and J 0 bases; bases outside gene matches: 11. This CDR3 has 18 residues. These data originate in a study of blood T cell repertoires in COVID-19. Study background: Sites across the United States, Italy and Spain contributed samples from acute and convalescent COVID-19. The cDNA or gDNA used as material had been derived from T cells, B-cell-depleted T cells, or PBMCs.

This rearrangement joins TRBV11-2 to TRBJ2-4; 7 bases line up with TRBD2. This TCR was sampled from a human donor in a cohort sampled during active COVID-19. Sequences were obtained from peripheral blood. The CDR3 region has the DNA TGTGCCAGCAGCTTTAGGGGTCGGGAGGCCGTAGCCAAAAACATTCAGTACTTC. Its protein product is CASSFRGREAVAKNIQYF.